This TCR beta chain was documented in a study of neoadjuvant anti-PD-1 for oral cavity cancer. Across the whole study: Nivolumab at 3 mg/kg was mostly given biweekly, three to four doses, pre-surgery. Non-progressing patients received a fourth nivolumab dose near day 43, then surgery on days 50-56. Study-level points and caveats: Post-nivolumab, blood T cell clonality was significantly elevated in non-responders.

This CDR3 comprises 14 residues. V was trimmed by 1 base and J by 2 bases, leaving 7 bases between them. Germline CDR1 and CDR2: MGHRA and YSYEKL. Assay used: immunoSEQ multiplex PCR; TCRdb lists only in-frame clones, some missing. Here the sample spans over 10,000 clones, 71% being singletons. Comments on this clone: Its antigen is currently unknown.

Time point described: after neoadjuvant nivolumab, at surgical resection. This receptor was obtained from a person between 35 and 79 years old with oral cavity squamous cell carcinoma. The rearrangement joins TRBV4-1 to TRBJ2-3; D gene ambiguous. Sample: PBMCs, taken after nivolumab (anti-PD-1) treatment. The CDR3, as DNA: TGCGCCAGCAGCCAAGGGCTATTCACAGATACGCAGTATTTT. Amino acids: CASSQGLFTDTQYF.